These T cell receptor beta chains were read from a single sample in a study of T cell repertoires in cytomegalovirus infection. TCRdb used MiXCR to reprocess the reads, holding one entry per CDR3 protein. The sample contains about 300,000 distinct CDR3 sequences, around 9.1% of which appear only once. The specimen was PBMCs. Receptors were obtained from a human donor in good health (CMV status not recorded). Some clones in this sample may be carry-over from other donors' samples. Both conserved end residues are part of each CDR3. Fields, in order: CDR3 length, clone size, V gene, D gene, J gene, CDR3 DNA, CDR3 protein. A D gene is named only where the DNA matches it firmly. Some rows have no size entry. The others give once, few or many, or a class for an expanded clone.

13	many	TRBV20-1	TRBD1	TRBJ2-2	TGCAGTGCTAGAGGACAGGGCCACGGGGAGCTGTTTTTT	CSARGQGHGELFF
11	few	TRBV10-3	NA	TRBJ1-2	TGTGCCATCAGTGAGTCCGGATACTACACCTTC	CAISESGYYTF
13	NA	TRBV5-5	NA	TRBJ2-5	TGTGCCAGCAGTTTCGGTGGGGAAGAGACCCAGTACTTC	CASSFGGEETQYF
14	many	TRBV7-8	NA	TRBJ2-5	TGTGCCAGCAGCTATTACACAAACCAAGAGACCCAGTACTTC	CASSYYTNQETQYF
14	many	TRBV7-9	TRBD1	TRBJ1-2	TGTGCCAGCAGCTCCCAGGACAGGGCGGGTGGCTACACCTTC	CASSSQDRAGGYTF
16	few	TRBV28	NA	TRBJ1-1	TGTGCCAGCAGCCCTATAGGGGCAGGGGTGAACACTGAAGCTTTCTTT	CASSPIGAGVNTEAFF
16	many	TRBV24-1	NA	TRBJ2-2	TGTGCCACCAGTGATTTGAAAGGTCTAAACACCGGGGAGCTGTTTTTT	CATSDLKGLNTGELFF
16	NA	TRBV5-5	TRBD1	TRBJ1-5	TGTGCCAGCAGCTCCGGGACAGTCTATAGCAATCAGCCCCAGCATTTT	CASSSGTVYSNQPQHF
14	NA	TRBV15	NA	TRBJ1-5	TGTGCCACCAGCCACAGAGATTCTTCTCAGCCCCAGCATTTT	CATSHRDSSQPQHF
15	few	TRBV10-3	TRBD2	TRBJ2-3	TGTGCCATCTCATCCCTAGCGGGGGGTACAGATACGCAGTATTTT	CAISSLAGGTDTQYF
17	few	TRBV7-8	NA	TRBJ1-1	TGTGCCAGCAGCTTACCCTCTCGTGGAGCTATGAACACTGAAGCTTTCTTT	CASSLPSRGAMNTEAFF
17	many	TRBV6-1	NA	TRBJ2-6	TGTGCCAGCAGCCCCACCCTCACGTTCTCTGGGGCCAACGTCCTGACTTTC	CASSPTLTFSGANVLTF
12	many	TRBV6-2/TRBV6-3	NA	TRBJ1-1	TGTGCCACCCCGAGGGACTACACTGAAGCTTTCTTT	CATPRDYTEAFF
18	many	TRBV28	NA	TRBJ1-2	TGTGCCAGCACTCCGCCGGGGGCAGTTGGGGATCCTAACTATGGCTACACCTTC	CASTPPGAVGDPNYGYTF
15	many	TRBV7-2	NA	TRBJ2-3	TGTGCCAGCAGCTTAGCGGGGCAGGCGGCAGATACGCAGTATTTT	CASSLAGQAADTQYF
16	NA	TRBV7-4	NA	TRBJ1-1	TGTGCCAGCAGCACCCCGAATCAGGGTCAGAACACTGAAGCTTTCTTT	CASSTPNQGQNTEAFF
15	few	TRBV20-1	NA	TRBJ1-1	TGCAGTGCTAGAGGGGACACCCTACCGAACACTGAAGCTTTCTTT	CSARGDTLPNTEAFF
14	NA	TRBV20-1	TRBD1	TRBJ1-6	TGCAGTGCGACCCAGGGGGCGGCTAATTCACCCCTCCACTTT	CSATQGAANSPLHF
17	once	TRBV5-6	NA	TRBJ2-3	TGTGCCAGCAGCTGGAGGTTGACCGCGACTAGCACAGATACGCAGTATTTT	CASSWRLTATSTDTQYF
17	NA	TRBV29-1	TRBD1	TRBJ2-4	TGCAGCGTTGAAGGCAGACCAGCCGGGACAGGAGATAACATTCAGTACTTC	CSVEGRPAGTGDNIQYF
14	NA	TRBV28	TRBD1	TRBJ2-1	TGTGCCAGCAAGAGGGACAGGGGAGGCAATGAGCAGTTCTTC	CASKRDRGGNEQFF
17	NA	TRBV5-5	TRBD1	TRBJ2-6	TGTGCCAGCAGCTTGGAGGACAGGTTCTCTGGGGCCAACGTCCTGACTTTC	CASSLEDRFSGANVLTF
12	many	TRBV7-2	NA	TRBJ2-5	TGTGCCAGCCGGGCGCAGGTAGAGACCCAGTACTTC	CASRAQVETQYF
15	many	TRBV9	TRBD2	TRBJ2-1	TGTGCCAGCAGCGAGAGGAAGGAGGGAGGGAATGAGCAGTTCTTC	CASSERKEGGNEQFF
14	NA	TRBV27	NA	TRBJ1-1	TGTGCCAGTAATGTGGGGCGCGGGCGGAGTGAAGCTTTCTTT	CASNVGRGRSEAFF
15	many	TRBV28	NA	TRBJ1-5	TGTGCCAGCAGTGAAACCGGACTGATAAATCAGCCCCAGCATTTT	CASSETGLINQPQHF
12	NA	TRBV24-1	NA	TRBJ2-7	TGTGCCACCAGTGATGTCCTGGGGGAGCAGTACTTC	CATSDVLGEQYF
15	many	TRBV7-2	TRBD1	TRBJ2-3	TGTGCCAGCAGATCACAGGGGGCCGCCACAGATACGCAGTATTTT	CASRSQGAATDTQYF
13	few	TRBV20-1	TRBD1	TRBJ2-1	TGCAGTGCTAGCCGGACAGGGTACAATGAGCAGTTCTTC	CSASRTGYNEQFF
15	NA	TRBV28	TRBD2	TRBJ2-7	TGTGCCAGCAGGTTAGCGGGGGAGCCCCCCTACGAGCAGTACTTC	CASRLAGEPPYEQYF
13	many	TRBV28	NA	TRBJ1-1	TGTGCCACCCTCGCAACAGGGCGGACTGAAGCTTTCTTT	CATLATGRTEAFF
13	many	TRBV7-2	NA	TRBJ1-5	TGTGCCAGCAGCTCCTGGCTCGGTCAGCCCCAGCATTTT	CASSSWLGQPQHF
14	few	TRBV29-1	NA	TRBJ2-2	TGCAGCGTTGAGGGTCTCATGAACACCGGGGAGCTGTTTTTT	CSVEGLMNTGELFF
16	many	TRBV12-3/TRBV12-4	NA	TRBJ2-2	TGTGCCAGCAGTTGGAGAACGGGGGCGCGCACCGGGGAGCTGTTTTTT	CASSWRTGARTGELFF
15	few	TRBV2	TRBD1	TRBJ2-5	TGTGCCAGCAGCCTCATGGGACAGGGGAAAGAGACCCAGTACTTC	CASSLMGQGKETQYF
13	many	TRBV20-1	NA	TRBJ2-5	TGCAGTGCTAGAAGGAGGGCGGGGGAGACCCAGTACTTC	CSARRRAGETQYF
12	NA	TRBV28	TRBD1	TRBJ2-1	TGTGCCAGCAGTTTGAGGAGACAGGGTCTGTTCTTC	CASSLRRQGLFF
15	NA	TRBV20-1	NA	TRBJ1-1	TGCAGTGGTAATCCCTCGGGCAGATTGAACACTGAAGCTTTCTTT	CSGNPSGRLNTEAFF
14	few	TRBV20-1	TRBD1	TRBJ2-2	TGCAGTGCTACGGGACAGTCGAACACCGGGGAGCTGTTTTTT	CSATGQSNTGELFF
12	many	TRBV29-1	NA	TRBJ1-1	TGCAGCGTTGAATCACGGAACACTGAAGCTTTCTTT	CSVESRNTEAFF
14	many	TRBV28	NA	TRBJ2-4	TGTGCCAGCAGCGGGGGACGCCTCAAAAACATTCAGTACTTC	CASSGGRLKNIQYF
11	many	TRBV10-1	NA	TRBJ2-7	TGCGCCAGCAGTGAGAGCTACGAGCAGTACTTC	CASSESYEQYF
15	NA	TRBV4-3	NA	TRBJ1-2	TGCGCCAGCAGCCAAGCCCTGGACAGAAACTATGGCTACACCTTC	CASSQALDRNYGYTF
18	many	TRBV19	NA	TRBJ1-5	TGTGCCAGTAGTATACGGCAGGGGTCGGGATATGGCAATCAGCCCCAGCATTTT	CASSIRQGSGYGNQPQHF
15	many	TRBV2	TRBD1	TRBJ1-6	TGTGCCAGCAGTGCAGACAGGGGGCGAGGTTCACCCCTCCACTTT	CASSADRGRGSPLHF
20	NA	TRBV12-5	TRBD2	TRBJ2-5	TGTGCTAGTGGTTTGCAGGCCCCTTTAGCGGGGGAGATATTCCAAGAGACCCAGTACTTC	CASGLQAPLAGEIFQETQYF
18	many	TRBV7-9	NA	TRBJ2-6	TGTGCCAGCAGCTTCCCGGGCCTCGGGCCCTCTGGGGCCAACGTCCTGACTTTC	CASSFPGLGPSGANVLTF